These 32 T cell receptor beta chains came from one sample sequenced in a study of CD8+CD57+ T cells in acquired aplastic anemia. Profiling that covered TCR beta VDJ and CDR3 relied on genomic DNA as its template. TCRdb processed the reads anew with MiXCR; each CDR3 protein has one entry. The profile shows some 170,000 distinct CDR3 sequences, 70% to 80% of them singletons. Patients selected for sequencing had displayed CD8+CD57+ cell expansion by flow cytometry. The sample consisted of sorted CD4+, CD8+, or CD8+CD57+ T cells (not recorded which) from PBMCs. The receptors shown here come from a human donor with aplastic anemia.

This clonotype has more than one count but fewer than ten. CDR3: CSAREGGDYSPLHF. CDR3 DNA sequence: TGCAGTGCTAGAGAGGGTGGGGATTATTCACCCCTCCACTTT. The chain combines TRBV20-1 with TRBJ1-6; D is uncertain. Trimming removed 0 bases from V and 8 bases from J, with 11 bases in between. Germline V gene lookup returns CDR1 DFQATT and CDR2 SNEGSKA (reference sequence). CDR3 size: 14 residues.

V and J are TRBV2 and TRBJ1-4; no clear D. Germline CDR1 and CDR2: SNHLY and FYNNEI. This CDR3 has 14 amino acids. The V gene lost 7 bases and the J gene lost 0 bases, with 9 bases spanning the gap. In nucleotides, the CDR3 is TGTGCCAGCAAAGGGCTAGCAACTAATGAAAAACTGTTTTTT. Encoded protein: CASKGLATNEKLFF. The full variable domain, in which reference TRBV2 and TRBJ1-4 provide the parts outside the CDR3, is EPEVTQTPSHQVTQMGQEVILRCVPISNHLYFYWYRQILGQKVEFLVSFYNNEISEKSEIFDDQFSVERPDGSNFTLKIRSTKLEDSAMYFCASKGLATNEKLFFGSGTQLSVL.

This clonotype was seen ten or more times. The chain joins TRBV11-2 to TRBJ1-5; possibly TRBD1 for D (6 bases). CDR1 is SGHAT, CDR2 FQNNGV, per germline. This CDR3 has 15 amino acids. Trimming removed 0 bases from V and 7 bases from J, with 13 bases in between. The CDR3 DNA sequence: TGTGCCAGCAGCTTAGATCTGGGGGCAAGGCAGCCCCAGCATTTT. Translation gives CASSLDLGARQPQHF.

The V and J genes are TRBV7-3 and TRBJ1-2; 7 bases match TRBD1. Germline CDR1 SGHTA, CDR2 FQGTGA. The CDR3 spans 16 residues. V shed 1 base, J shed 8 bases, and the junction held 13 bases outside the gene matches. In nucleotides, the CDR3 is TGTGCCAGCAGCTTAATGGGACCTGGGGGAGGGGGCGGCTACACCTTC. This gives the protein CASSLMGPGGGGGYTF.

The CDR3 region has the DNA TGCAGTGCTGAGCAGGGGCTAGGCTATGGCTACACCTTC. Amino acid sequence: CSAEQGLGYGYTF. V is TRBV20-1 and J is TRBJ1-2, with D possibly matching TRBD1 (6 bases). Trimming removed 5 bases from V and 4 bases from J, with 14 bases in between. This CDR3 region has 13 residues. Germline-derived CDR1 and CDR2 are DFQATT and SNEGSKA (reference sequence).

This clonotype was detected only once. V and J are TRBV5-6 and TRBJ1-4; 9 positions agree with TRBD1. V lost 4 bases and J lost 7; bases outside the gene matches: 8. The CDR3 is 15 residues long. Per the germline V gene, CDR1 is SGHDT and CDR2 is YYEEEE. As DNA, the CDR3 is TGTGCCAGCAGCGGGACCGGGACAGGGCTTGAAAAACTGTTTTTT. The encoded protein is CASSGTGTGLEKLFF. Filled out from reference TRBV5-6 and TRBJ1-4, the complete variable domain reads DAGVTQSPTHLIKTRGQQVTLRCSPKSGHDTVSWYQQALGQGPQFIFQYYEEEERQRGNFPDRFSGHQFPNYSSELNVNALLLGDSALYLCASSGTGTGLEKLFFGSGTQLSVL.

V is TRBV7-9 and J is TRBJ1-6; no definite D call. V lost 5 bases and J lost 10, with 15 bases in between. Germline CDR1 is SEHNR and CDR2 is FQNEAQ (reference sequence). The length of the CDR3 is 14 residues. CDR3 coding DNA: TGTGCCAGCAGCCCATCGGCCCTTGGCTCACCCCTCCACTTT. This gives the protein CASSPSALGSPLHF.

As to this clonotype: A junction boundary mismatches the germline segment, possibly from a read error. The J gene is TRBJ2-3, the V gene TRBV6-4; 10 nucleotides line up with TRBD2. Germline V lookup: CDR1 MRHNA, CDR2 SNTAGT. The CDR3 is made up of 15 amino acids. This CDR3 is CASSDSGGGADAQYF. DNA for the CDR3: TGTGCCAGCAGTGACAGCGGGGGGGGGGCAGATGCGCAGTATTTT.

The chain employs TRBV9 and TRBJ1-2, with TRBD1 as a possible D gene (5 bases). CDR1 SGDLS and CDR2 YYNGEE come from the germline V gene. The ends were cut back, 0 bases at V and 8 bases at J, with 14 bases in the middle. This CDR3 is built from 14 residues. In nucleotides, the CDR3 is TGTGCCAGCAGCGTAGCTACAGGCCGGGGGGGCTACACCTTC. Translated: CASSVATGRGGYTF.

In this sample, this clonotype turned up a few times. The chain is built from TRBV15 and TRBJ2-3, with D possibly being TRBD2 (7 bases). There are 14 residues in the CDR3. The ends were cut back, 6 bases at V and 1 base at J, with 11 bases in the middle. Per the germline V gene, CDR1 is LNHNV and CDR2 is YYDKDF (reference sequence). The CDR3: CATRGRGGTDTQYF. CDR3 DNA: TGTGCCACCAGGGGGAGGGGGGGCACAGATACGCAGTATTTT.

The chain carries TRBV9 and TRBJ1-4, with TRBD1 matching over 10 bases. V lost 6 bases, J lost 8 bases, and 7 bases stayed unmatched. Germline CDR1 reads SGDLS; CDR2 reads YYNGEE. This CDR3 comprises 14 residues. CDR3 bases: TGTGCCAGCAATTCCGGGACAGGGGAGGAAAAACTGTTTTTT. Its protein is CASNSGTGEEKLFF.

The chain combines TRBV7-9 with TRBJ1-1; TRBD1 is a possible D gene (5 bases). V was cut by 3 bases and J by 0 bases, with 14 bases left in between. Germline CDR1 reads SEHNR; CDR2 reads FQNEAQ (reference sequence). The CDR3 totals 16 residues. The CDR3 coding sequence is TGTGCCAGCAGCTTGCGGGGGGGGGAAATGAACACTGAAGCTTTCTTT. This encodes CASSLRGGEMNTEAFF.

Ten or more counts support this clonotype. The CDR3: CASSLVTDPWGPYNEQFF. The CDR3 bases are TGCGCCAGCAGCTTGGTCACAGACCCGTGGGGCCCCTACAATGAGCAGTTCTTC. This sequence joins TRBV5-1 and TRBJ2-1; D is perhaps TRBD1 (5 bases). Germline V gives CDR1 SGHRS, CDR2 YFSETQ. V was clipped by 0 bases and J by 2 bases, with 18 bases between them. CDR3 length equals 18 residues.

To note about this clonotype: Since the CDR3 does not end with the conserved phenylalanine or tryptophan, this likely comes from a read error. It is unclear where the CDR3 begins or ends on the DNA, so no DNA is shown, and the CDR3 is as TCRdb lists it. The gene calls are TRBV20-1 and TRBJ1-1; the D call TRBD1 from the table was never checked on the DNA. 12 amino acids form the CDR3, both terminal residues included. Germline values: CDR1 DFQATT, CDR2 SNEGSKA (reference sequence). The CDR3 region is CSARQDSGKAVV.

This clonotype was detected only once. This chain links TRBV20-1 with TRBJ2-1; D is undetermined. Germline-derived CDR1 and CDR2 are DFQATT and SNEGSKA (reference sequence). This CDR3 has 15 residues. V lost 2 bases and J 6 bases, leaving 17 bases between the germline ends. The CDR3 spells CSARMVARIFNEQFF. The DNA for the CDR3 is TGCAGTGCTAGAATGGTTGCTAGAATTTTCAATGAGCAGTTCTTC.

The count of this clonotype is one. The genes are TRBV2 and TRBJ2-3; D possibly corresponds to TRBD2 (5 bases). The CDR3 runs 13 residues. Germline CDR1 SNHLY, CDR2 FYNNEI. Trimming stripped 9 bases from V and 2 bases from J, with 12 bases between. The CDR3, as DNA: TGTGCCAGTACTAGAGCAGTCACAGATACGCAGTATTTT. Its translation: CASTRAVTDTQYF.

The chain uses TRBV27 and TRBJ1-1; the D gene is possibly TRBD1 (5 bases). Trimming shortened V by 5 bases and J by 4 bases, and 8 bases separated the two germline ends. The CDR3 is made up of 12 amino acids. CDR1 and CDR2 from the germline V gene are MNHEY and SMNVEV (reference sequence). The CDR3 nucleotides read TGTGCCAGCAGTGCAGGGCTCACTGAAGCTTTCTTT. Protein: CASSAGLTEAFF.

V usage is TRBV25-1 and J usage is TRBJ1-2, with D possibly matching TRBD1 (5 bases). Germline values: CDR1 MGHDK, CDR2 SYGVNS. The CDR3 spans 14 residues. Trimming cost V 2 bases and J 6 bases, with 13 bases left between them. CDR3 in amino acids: CASSEGGYTNGYTF. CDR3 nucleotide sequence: TGTGCCAGCAGTGAAGGGGGGTATACGAATGGCTACACCTTC.

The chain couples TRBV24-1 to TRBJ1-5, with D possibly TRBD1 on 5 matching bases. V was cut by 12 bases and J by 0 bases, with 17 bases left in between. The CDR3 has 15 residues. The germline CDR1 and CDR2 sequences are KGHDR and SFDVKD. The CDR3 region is CAPPQGENSNQPQHF. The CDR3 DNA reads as TGTGCCCCCCCCCAGGGCGAAAATAGCAATCAGCCCCAGCATTTT.

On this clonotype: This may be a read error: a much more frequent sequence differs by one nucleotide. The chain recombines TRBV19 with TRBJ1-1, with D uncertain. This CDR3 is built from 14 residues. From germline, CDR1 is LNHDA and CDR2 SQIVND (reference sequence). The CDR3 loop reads CTSSVGRRNTEAFF. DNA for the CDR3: TGTACCAGTAGTGTAGGACGGAGGAACACTGAAGCTTTCTTT.

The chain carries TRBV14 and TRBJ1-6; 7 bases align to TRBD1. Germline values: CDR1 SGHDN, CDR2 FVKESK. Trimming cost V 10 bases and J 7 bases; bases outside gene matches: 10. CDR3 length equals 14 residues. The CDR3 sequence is CANEGQGENSPLHF. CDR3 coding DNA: TGTGCCAATGAGGGGCAGGGGGAAAATTCACCCCTCCACTTT.

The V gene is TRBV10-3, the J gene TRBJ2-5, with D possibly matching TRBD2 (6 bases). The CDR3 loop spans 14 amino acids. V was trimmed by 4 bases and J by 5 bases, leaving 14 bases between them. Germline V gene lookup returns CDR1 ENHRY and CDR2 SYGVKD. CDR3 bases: TGTGCCATCAGTGCACGGGACTTCGGGGAGACCCAGTACTTC. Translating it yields CAISARDFGETQYF.

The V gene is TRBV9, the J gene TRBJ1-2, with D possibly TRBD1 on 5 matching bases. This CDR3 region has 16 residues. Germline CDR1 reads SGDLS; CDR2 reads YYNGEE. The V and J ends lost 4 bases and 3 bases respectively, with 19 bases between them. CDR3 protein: CASSQDLTASYYGYTF. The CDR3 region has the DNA TGTGCCAGCAGCCAAGATCTGACAGCCAGTTACTATGGCTACACCTTC.

CDR3 loop: CSVEEDGTSGANVLTF. The CDR3 bases are TGCAGCGTTGAAGAGGATGGGACATCCGGGGCCAACGTCCTGACTTTC. The gene calls are TRBV29-1 and TRBJ2-6, with a tentative D call TRBD1 (6 bases). CDR1 is SQVTM, CDR2 ANQGSEA, per germline. Trimming took off 0 bases at V and 4 bases at J, with 13 bases between the two ends. This CDR3 is 16 amino acids long.

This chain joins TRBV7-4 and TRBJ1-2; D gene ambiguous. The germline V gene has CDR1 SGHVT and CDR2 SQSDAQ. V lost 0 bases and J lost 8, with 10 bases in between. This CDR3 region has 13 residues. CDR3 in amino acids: CASSLAVSWGYTF. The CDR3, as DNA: TGTGCCAGCAGCTTAGCAGTCTCCTGGGGCTACACCTTC. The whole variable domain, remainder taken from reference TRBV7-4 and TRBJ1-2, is GAGVSQSPRYKVAKRGRDVALRCDSISGHVTLYWYRQTLGQGSEVLTYSQSDAQRDKSGRPSGRFSAERPERSVSTLKIQRTEQGDSAVYLCASSLAVSWGYTFGSGTRLTVV.

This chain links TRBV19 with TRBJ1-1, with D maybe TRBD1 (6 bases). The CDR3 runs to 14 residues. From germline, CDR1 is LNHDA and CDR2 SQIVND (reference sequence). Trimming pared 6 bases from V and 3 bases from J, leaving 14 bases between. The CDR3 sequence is CASRLQGGDTEAFF. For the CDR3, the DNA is TGTGCCAGTAGGTTACAGGGAGGGGACACTGAAGCTTTCTTT.

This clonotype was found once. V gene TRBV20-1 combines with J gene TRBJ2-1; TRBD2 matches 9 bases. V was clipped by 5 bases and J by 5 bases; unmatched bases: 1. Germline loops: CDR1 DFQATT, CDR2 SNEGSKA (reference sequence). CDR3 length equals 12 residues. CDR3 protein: CSAPSGNNEQFF. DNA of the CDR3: TGCAGTGCTCCTAGCGGGAACAATGAGCAGTTCTTC.

The CDR3 bases are TGTGCCAGTAGTATGGGAACTAGCGGGGCCTACAATGAGCAGTTCTTC. Translated, it gives CASSMGTSGAYNEQFF. The rearrangement uses TRBV19 and TRBJ2-1; 10 nucleotides match TRBD2. Trimming removed 3 bases from V and 2 bases from J; junction bases left unmatched: 4. Germline V gene data show CDR1 as LNHDA and CDR2 as SQIVND (reference sequence). This CDR3 region has 16 residues. The entire variable domain, with the rest obtained from reference TRBV19 and TRBJ2-1, is as follows: DGGITQSPKYLFRKEGQNVTLSCEQNLNHDAMYWYRQDPGQGLRLIYYSQIVNDFQKGDIAEGYSVSREKKESFPLTVTSAQKNPTAFYLCASSMGTSGAYNEQFFGPGTRLTVL.

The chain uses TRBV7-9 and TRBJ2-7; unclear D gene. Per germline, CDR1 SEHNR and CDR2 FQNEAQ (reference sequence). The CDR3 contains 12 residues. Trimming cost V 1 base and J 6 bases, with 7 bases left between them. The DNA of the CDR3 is TGTGCCAGCAGCTTAGGGCTTGGCGAGCAGTACTTC. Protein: CASSLGLGEQYF.

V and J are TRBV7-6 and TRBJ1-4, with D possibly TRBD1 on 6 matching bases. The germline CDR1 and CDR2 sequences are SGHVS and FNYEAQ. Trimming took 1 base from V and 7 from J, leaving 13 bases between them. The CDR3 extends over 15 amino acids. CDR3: CASSLDGGAGEKLFF. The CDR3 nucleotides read TGTGCCAGCAGCTTAGATGGGGGGGCTGGTGAAAAACTGTTTTTT. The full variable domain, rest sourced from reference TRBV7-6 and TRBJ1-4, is GAGVSQSPRYKVTKRGQDVALRCDPISGHVSLYWYRQALGQGPEFLTYFNYEAQQDKSGLPNDRFSAERPEGSISTLTIQRTEQRDSAMYRCASSLDGGAGEKLFFGSGTQLSVL.

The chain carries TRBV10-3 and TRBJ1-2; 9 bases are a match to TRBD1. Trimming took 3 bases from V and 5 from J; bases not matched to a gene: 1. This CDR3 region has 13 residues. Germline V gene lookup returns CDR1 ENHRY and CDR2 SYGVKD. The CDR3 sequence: CAISEGTGYGYTF. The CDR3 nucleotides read TGTGCCATCAGTGAAGGGACAGGGTATGGCTACACCTTC.

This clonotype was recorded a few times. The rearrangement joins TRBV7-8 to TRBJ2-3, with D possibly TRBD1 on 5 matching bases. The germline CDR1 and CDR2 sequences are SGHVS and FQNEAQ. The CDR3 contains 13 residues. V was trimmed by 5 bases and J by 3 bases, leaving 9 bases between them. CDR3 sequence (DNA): TGTGCCAGCAGCATACAGGTGACAGATACGCAGTATTTT. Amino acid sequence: CASSIQVTDTQYF.